This TCR beta chain derives from a study of response to subunit inactivated influenza vaccine. Findings of the study overall: Authors suggested that a seasonal influenza vaccination recruits few new T cells each time.

TCRdb reprocessed the RT-PCR reads with MiXCR, giving one entry per CDR3 protein. The table includes 800,000 to 1,000,000 distinct CDR3 sequences, over 20% detected once. CDR1 is SQVTM, CDR2 ANQGSEA, per germline. The CDR3 runs 13 residues. V lost 6 bases to trimming and J lost 4 bases, with 15 bases between them. As to this clonotype: Its antigen is as yet unknown.

Sequencing used PBMCs from blood, obtained roughly 5 days after vaccination. This TCR derives from a man between 45 and 60 years old who received an inactivated influenza vaccine. J is TRBJ1-2 and V is TRBV29-1; D gene unclear. Here the CDR3 DNA reads TGCAGCGTGATGACGGACCGCGGCTATGGCTACACCTTC. Translation: CSVMTDRGYGYTF.